What follows are 17 T cell receptor beta chains derived from one specimen sequenced in a study of T cells in Graves' hyperthyroidism and ophthalmopathy. The TCR beta CDR3 regions underwent amplification using RNA transcripts as the source. HTBI primers were used for first-round RT-PCR of the TCR CDR3. TCRdb re-called the multiplex PCR reads through MiXCR, storing one row per CDR3 protein. The table lists nearly 750,000 distinct CDR3 sequences, under 45% of them singletons, with around 30% in the top ten. The sequenced sample was blood. The receptors originated from a woman in her forties with Graves' hyperthyroidism.

This clonotype showed up many times. The rearrangement uses TRBV29-1 and TRBJ2-7; 7 nucleotides agree with TRBD1. With 6 bases clipped from V and 1 base from J, the junction kept 3 bases outside the gene matches. CDR1 SQVTM and CDR2 ANQGSEA come from the germline V gene. CDR3 size: 12 residues. The CDR3 DNA reads as TGCAGCGTCCAGACAGGGTCCTACGAGCAGTACTTC. It specifies CSVQTGSYEQYF.

About this clonotype itself: At one boundary the junction diverges from the germline segment, which might be a read error. This chain links TRBV5-1 with TRBJ2-1, with unresolved D. This CDR3 contains 14 residues. Germline lookup yields CDR1 SGHRS and CDR2 YFSETQ. The CDR3 DNA is TGTGCCAGCAGCTTAGCAATGTCAGGCGGCGAGCAGTTCTTC. Its translation is CASSLAMSGGEQFF.

The V and J genes are TRBV5-4 and TRBJ2-5; 7 bases are shared with TRBD1. V was pared by 4 bases and J by 14 bases, with 17 bases of the junction left unmatched. Germline V gene sequence: CDR1 SGHNT, CDR2 YYREEE (reference sequence). The CDR3 loop spans 14 amino acids. The CDR3 is CASSLDNRGEGIYF. CDR3 sequence (DNA): TGTGCCAGCAGCCTGGATAACAGGGGCGAGGGGATTTACTTC.

This clonotype appeared many times. This chain links TRBV19 with TRBJ1-6; tentative D call: TRBD1 (5 bases). V lost 7 bases to trimming and J lost 5 bases, with 12 bases between them. From germline, CDR1 is LNHDA and CDR2 SQIVND (reference sequence). This CDR3 has 14 amino acids. Here the CDR3 reads CASTRQTDNSPLHF. The CDR3 nucleotides read TGTGCCAGTACCCGACAGACGGATAATTCACCCCTCCACTTT.

This clonotype was detected many times. The gene calls are TRBV2 and TRBJ1-2; D may be TRBD1 (5 bases). In germline, CDR1 is SNHLY, CDR2 FYNNEI. V lost 2 bases, J lost 8 bases, and 9 bases lay in between. The CDR3 loop spans 12 amino acids. CDR3 protein: CASSEMGDGYTF. CDR3 nucleotide sequence: TGTGCCAGCAGTGAAATGGGGGACGGCTACACCTTC.

V usage is TRBV10-1 and J usage is TRBJ1-1, with 9 bases that match TRBD1. CDR1 is WNHNN, CDR2 SYGVQD, per germline (reference sequence). The CDR3 runs to 14 residues. The junction had 3 bases not matched to a gene; V was cut back by 6 bases and J by 1 base. The CDR3 bases are TGCGCCAGCAGGGGGGACAGGGAGAACACTGAAGCTTTCTTT. Translating gives CASRGDRENTEAFF.

In the case of this clonotype: The junction departs from germline at one end; a sequencing error may be responsible. The V and J genes are TRBV10-3 and TRBJ1-3, with D unresolved. Germline-derived CDR1 and CDR2 are ENHRY and SYGVKD. This CDR3 has 15 amino acids. CDR3 in amino acids: CASSEDPLSGNTIYF. The CDR3 DNA follows: TGTGCCAGCAGTGAAGACCCCCTTTCTGGAAACACCATATATTTT.

This clonotype was counted ten times or more. The chain recombines TRBV2 with TRBJ1-5; tentatively, D is TRBD1 (5 bases). The CDR3 extends over 13 amino acids. Trimming cost V 6 bases and J 4 bases, with 10 bases left between them. Germline-derived CDR1 and CDR2 are SNHLY and FYNNEI. The CDR3 region has the DNA TGTGCCAGCAGCGGGGCCAGGAATCAGCCCCAGCATTTT. Translating it yields CASSGARNQPQHF. Based on the CDR3 plus reference TRBV2 and TRBJ1-5, the full variable domain is EPEVTQTPSHQVTQMGQEVILRCVPISNHLYFYWYRQILGQKVEFLVSFYNNEISEKSEIFDDQFSVERPDGSNFTLKIRSTKLEDSAMYFCASSGARNQPQHFGDGTRLSIL.

This clonotype was counted between two and nine times. The chain employs TRBV4-3 and TRBJ1-2; D gene unclear. V lost 1 base and J 7 bases, leaving 13 bases between the germline ends. The CDR3 has 14 residues. The V gene's germline CDR1 is LGHNA and CDR2 YSLEER. The CDR3 loop is CASSQGPIEGGYTF. The CDR3 nucleotides read TGCGCCAGCAGCCAAGGCCCCATTGAGGGTGGCTACACCTTC.

This chain joins TRBV5-1 and TRBJ2-7; TRBD2 agrees at 9 bases. J was trimmed by 5 bases and V by 0 bases; bases with no gene match: 12. Germline-derived CDR1 and CDR2 are SGHRS and YFSETQ. CDR3 length: 17 amino acids. This CDR3 reads CASSLDPSGDPLHEQYF. CDR3 sequence (DNA): TGCGCCAGCAGCTTGGATCCTAGCGGGGACCCCCTACACGAGCAGTACTTC.

This clonotype has a count of ten or more. The chain links TRBV19 to TRBJ1-1; D might be TRBD1 (6 bases). Germline lookup yields CDR1 LNHDA and CDR2 SQIVND (reference sequence). The length of the CDR3 is 13 residues. V lost 4 bases, J lost 7 bases, and 13 bases lay in between. CDR3 loop: CASSRREGGEAFF. The DNA for the CDR3 is TGTGCCAGTAGTAGGAGGGAGGGGGGTGAAGCTTTCTTT.

This sequence joins TRBV12-3 or TRBV12-4 and TRBJ1-1; no firm D call. V shed 3 bases and J shed 3 bases, with 11 bases lying between them. This CDR3 has 14 residues. The CDR3 bases are TGTGCCAGCAGTTTTAGGAGGGTATACACTGAAGCTTTCTTT. Residues: CASSFRRVYTEAFF.

The genes are TRBV10-3 and TRBJ1-6; TRBD1 matches 9 bases. V lost 4 bases, J lost 10 bases, and 5 bases stayed unmatched. Germline CDR1 is ENHRY and CDR2 is SYGVKD. The CDR3 spans 14 residues. The CDR3 coding sequence is TGTGCCATCAGTGGAGGACAGGGGTACTCACCCCTCCACTTT. It codes for CAISGGQGYSPLHF.

The chain recombines TRBV30 with TRBJ2-7; D gene unclear. The CDR3 is 13 amino acids. Germline lookup yields CDR1 GTSNPN and CDR2 SVGIG (reference sequence). Deletions cut 1 base from V and 6 bases from J, with 13 bases between. CDR3 sequence reads: CAWSEGLISEQYF. The DNA of the CDR3 is TGTGCCTGGAGTGAGGGCCTTATTTCCGAGCAGTACTTC. Full variable domain (rest looked up from reference TRBV30 and TRBJ2-7): SQTIHQWPATLVQPVGSPLSLECTVEGTSNPNLYWYRQAAGRGLQLLFYSVGIGQISSEVPQNLSASRPQDRQFILSSKKLLLSDSGFYLCAWSEGLISEQYFGPGTRLTVT.

This rearrangement joins TRBV19 to TRBJ1-1; 10 nucleotides match TRBD1. With V trimmed by 5 bases and J by 1 base, 7 bases remained unmatched. Looked up from germline, CDR1 is LNHDA and CDR2 is SQIVND (reference sequence). This CDR3 comprises 16 residues. The CDR3 sequence: CASSYRTGGTNTEAFF. The CDR3 region has the DNA TGTGCCAGTAGTTATCGGACAGGGGGGACGAACACTGAAGCTTTCTTT.

The sample holds many counts of this clonotype. This sequence joins TRBV29-1 and TRBJ1-2; D uncertain. Trimming took 4 bases from V and 4 from J, leaving 13 bases between them. The CDR3 runs to 13 residues. Germline V gives CDR1 SQVTM, CDR2 ANQGSEA. The CDR3 DNA follows: TGCAGCGTTGTGCGGGAAAACATCTATGGCTACACCTTC. Translated: CSVVRENIYGYTF. The full variable domain, rest sourced from reference TRBV29-1 and TRBJ1-2, is SAVISQKPSRDICQRGTSLTIQCQVDSQVTMMFWYRQQPGQSLTLIATANQGSEATYESGFVIDKFPISRPNLTFSTLTVSNMSPEDSSIYLCSVVRENIYGYTFGSGTRLTVV.

This clonotype occurred many times. The chain recombines TRBV19 with TRBJ1-2; D is undetermined. The CDR3 has 14 residues. The V end lost 2 bases, the J end lost 4 bases, and 11 bases lay between the germline ends. Germline V gives CDR1 LNHDA, CDR2 SQIVND (reference sequence). CDR3 DNA sequence: TGTGCCAGTAGTATACCAGGAACCGCCTATGGCTACACCTTC. Encoded protein: CASSIPGTAYGYTF.